This T cell receptor beta chain was sequenced during a study of OX40 agonist ivuxolimab in advanced cancers. On the study more broadly: A mean age of approximately 64 years, range roughly 23 to 79, was recorded, and about 83% were male. Three partial responders included one hepatocellular carcinoma patient and two cutaneous melanoma patients.

Produced via immunoSEQ multiplex PCR; TCRdb's table is partial and in-frame only. The sample consists of 72,000 or so clones, roughly nine tenths of them appearing once. This sample comprised CD4+ or CD8+ T cells sorted from blood, obtained in a trial of the OX40 agonist ivuxolimab. The sequence was collected from an adult with an advanced solid tumor such as melanoma, head and neck, liver or kidney cancer.

CDR3 sequence (DNA): TGCGCCAGCAGCCAAACAGGGATAGCCAAAAACATTCAGTACTTC. Translating gives CASSQTGIAKNIQYF. V and J are TRBV4-1 and TRBJ2-4; D may be TRBD1 (6 bases). Germline assignment: CDR1 MGHRA and CDR2 YSYEKL. This CDR3 has 15 residues. Trimming shortened V by 2 bases and J by 0 bases, and 8 bases separated the two germline ends.